The 29 T cell receptor beta chains below come from one sample, sequenced in a study of regulatory T cells in long-lasting Graves disease. CDR3 regions were amplified by Arm-PCR using iRepertoire HTBI primers to build TCR beta libraries. TCRdb re-called the multiplex PCR reads with MiXCR, one entry per CDR3 protein. The sample has fewer than 500,000 distinct CDR3 sequences, around 16% seen once. As for time point: newly diagnosed GD, antithyroid drugs for less than 3 months. Preparation of the TCR library used RNA extracted from PBMCs. These data were also reused for a study on T cells in Graves' hyperthyroidism and ophthalmopathy.

The material sequenced was peripheral blood mononuclear cells (PBMCs), taken at new diagnosis, from a patient treated with antithyroid drugs. The receptors were gathered from a man aged 35-49 years with Graves disease.

Many counts were recorded for this clonotype. The rearrangement links TRBV6-2 or TRBV6-3 to TRBJ2-7; a possible D gene is TRBD1 (5 bases). Germline assignment: CDR1 MNHEY and CDR2 SVGEGT. The CDR3 runs 11 residues. V shed 8 bases and J shed 3 bases, with 8 bases lying between them. The CDR3 region is CASQQVYEQYF. Written as DNA, the CDR3 is TGTGCCAGCCAACAGGTCTACGAGCAGTACTTC.

The J gene is TRBJ2-5, the V gene TRBV6-1, with 9 positions matching TRBD1. This CDR3 spans 14 amino acids. Germline V gene lookup returns CDR1 MNHNS and CDR2 SASEGT. V trimming: 5 bases; J trimming: 5 bases; junction bases outside the gene matches: 6. CDR3 in DNA: TGTGCCAGCAGTCTTACAGGGGGCTGGGAGACCCAGTACTTC. This translates into CASSLTGGWETQYF.

This clonotype was counted at least ten times. The V call is TRBV12-3 or TRBV12-4, the J call TRBJ2-1, with 8 bases identical to TRBD2. The ends lost 6 bases at V and 4 bases at J; junction bases unmatched: 8. This CDR3 has 15 amino acids. CDR3 sequence (DNA): TGTGCCAGCAGCCGGGGGGGGGAGAGATACAATGAGCAGTTCTTC. This translates into CASSRGGERYNEQFF.

This clonotype has ten or more counts. The chain joins TRBV28 to TRBJ2-1; D gene uncertain. CDR1 and CDR2 (germline): MDHEN, SYDVKM. V was pared by 6 bases and J by 9 bases, with 12 bases between. The CDR3 sequence is 12 residues long. CDR3 loop: CASRLTVGEQFF. Here the CDR3 DNA reads TGTGCCAGCAGATTGACGGTGGGTGAGCAGTTCTTC. The complete variable domain, with remaining parts taken from reference TRBV28 and TRBJ2-1, reads DVKVTQSSRYLVKRTGEKVFLECVQDMDHENMFWYRQDPGLGLRLIYFSYDVKMKEKGDIPEGYSVSREKKERFSLILESASTNQTSMYLCASRLTVGEQFFGPGTRLTVL.

This clonotype was counted ten times or more. The V gene is TRBV7-2, the J gene TRBJ2-7, with a weak D call TRBD1 (6 bases). Per germline, CDR1 SGHTA and CDR2 FQGNSA. The CDR3 sequence is 16 residues long. V was clipped by 4 bases and J by 2 bases, with 18 bases between them. Here the CDR3 DNA reads TGTGCCAGCAGCTCTACTATGGGGGCATCGACCTACGAGCAGTACTTC. Its protein is CASSSTMGASTYEQYF.

This clonotype has just a few counts. This chain links TRBV9 with TRBJ2-1; D unresolved. Trimming took off 0 bases at V and 4 bases at J, with 11 bases between the two ends. Germline V gene data show CDR1 as SGDLS and CDR2 as YYNGEE. This CDR3 spans 15 amino acids. CDR3 DNA sequence: TGTGCCAGCAGCGTAGATGCATCGGAATACAATGAGCAGTTCTTC. Amino acid sequence: CASSVDASEYNEQFF.

This clonotype occurred many times. The CDR3 loop is CASSSPRDRGNNEQFF. DNA for the CDR3: TGTGCCAGCAGTTCCCCCCGGGACAGGGGTAACAATGAGCAGTTCTTC. V and J are TRBV6-2 or TRBV6-3 and TRBJ2-1; TRBD1 aligns across 10 bases. The V and J ends lost 4 bases and 5 bases, in that order; junction bases with no gene match: 8. CDR3 length: 16 amino acids. Germline-derived CDR1 and CDR2 are MNHEY and SVGEGT.

This clonotype was observed many times. The chain joins TRBV3-1 to TRBJ2-7; no clear D. Germline CDR1 and CDR2: LGHDT and YNNKEL (reference sequence). The CDR3 runs to 14 residues. V lost 6 bases, J lost 1 base, and 13 bases lay in between. CDR3 protein: CASRDRPNSYEQYF. The CDR3 DNA reads TGTGCCAGCAGGGATCGACCGAATTCCTACGAGCAGTACTTC.

This clonotype was seen more than once but under ten times. The chain uses TRBV6-5 and TRBJ1-2, with 8 bases that match TRBD1. V was clipped by 2 bases and J by 8 bases; unmatched bases: 7. This CDR3 comprises 14 residues. CDR1 is MNHEY, CDR2 SVGAGI, per germline. The DNA of the CDR3 is TGTGCCAGCAGTTACAAGCAGGGGGCAATAGGCTACACCTTC. It is translated as CASSYKQGAIGYTF.

This clonotype was recorded at least ten times. V gene TRBV9 combines with J gene TRBJ1-1, with D possibly matching TRBD1 (5 bases). The CDR3 extends over 16 amino acids. V was trimmed by 3 bases and J by 0 bases, leaving 15 bases between them. Germline-derived CDR1 and CDR2 are SGDLS and YYNGEE. Here the CDR3 reads CASSGESETVNTEAFF. Written as DNA, the CDR3 is TGTGCCAGCAGCGGGGAGAGCGAGACAGTGAACACTGAAGCTTTCTTT.

This clonotype occurred many times. The V gene is TRBV20-1, the J gene TRBJ2-7, with D possibly being TRBD2 (6 bases). Deletions cut 4 bases from V and 5 bases from J, with 24 bases between. Germline values: CDR1 DFQATT, CDR2 SNEGSKA (reference sequence). This CDR3 has 16 residues. CDR3 in DNA: TGCAGTGCTACCCGTCCGACTAGTCTCGTTTTCCACGAGCAGTACTTC. Its translation: CSATRPTSLVFHEQYF.

In this sample, this clonotype turned up a few times. This sequence joins TRBV14 and TRBJ1-4; perhaps TRBD1 as D (5 bases). The length of the CDR3 is 15 residues. From germline, CDR1 is SGHDN and CDR2 FVKESK. Trimming pared 4 bases from V and 5 bases from J, leaving 14 bases between. As DNA, the CDR3 is TGTGCCAGCAGCCGGTACGGGACTGAAAATGAAAAACTGTTTTTT. It codes for CASSRYGTENEKLFF.

This clonotype was seen ten or more times. The chain combines TRBV10-3 with TRBJ2-7; 7 nucleotides align to TRBD2. In germline, CDR1 is ENHRY, CDR2 SYGVKD. The CDR3 extends over 14 amino acids. The CDR3 DNA reads as TGTGCGACCCAATGGGGGGGAGCATTGGACGAGCAGTACTTC. Its translation: CATQWGGALDEQYF.

About this clonotype: A much larger clone is a single base away; this may be a read error. The rearrangement uses TRBV5-1 and TRBJ2-1; 14 nucleotides align to TRBD2. V lost 7 bases to trimming and J lost 7 bases; unmatched junction nucleotides: 16. From germline, CDR1 is SGHRS and CDR2 YFSETQ. The CDR3 totals 18 residues. The CDR3 nucleotides are TGCGCCAGCGGCCCCGTCCCGGGACTAGCGGGAGATTCTAATGAGCAGTTCTTC. Protein: CASGPVPGLAGDSNEQFF.

This clonotype was recorded many times. This chain uses TRBV5-1 with TRBJ2-7, with TRBD2 identical over 7 bases. Germline V gene lookup returns CDR1 SGHRS and CDR2 YFSETQ. Trimming removed 7 bases from V and 2 bases from J; junction bases left unmatched: 12. The CDR3 is 15 amino acids. The CDR3 sequence is CASSFSGTVTYEQYF. The CDR3 DNA reads TGCGCCAGCTCATTCAGCGGGACGGTTACCTACGAGCAGTACTTC.

The rearrangement uses TRBV12-3 or TRBV12-4 and TRBJ1-1, with D uncertain. There are 16 residues in the CDR3. Trimming cost V 4 bases and J 1 base, with 16 bases left between them. CDR3 nucleotide sequence: TGTGCCAGCAGTTCATCCGGTACCTTGGGGAACACTGAAGCTTTCTTT. It is translated as CASSSSGTLGNTEAFF.

In this sample, this clonotype turned up many times. The rearrangement uses TRBV6-1 and TRBJ1-4; TRBD1 agrees at 8 bases. Germline values: CDR1 MNHNS, CDR2 SASEGT. The CDR3 totals 14 residues. Trimming removed 5 bases from V and 8 bases from J; junction bases left unmatched: 7. The CDR3 sequence is CASSPDRVGEKLFF. The DNA for the CDR3 is TGTGCCAGCAGTCCGGACAGGGTCGGCGAAAAACTGTTTTTT.

In this sample, this clonotype turned up many times. The V gene is TRBV10-3, the J gene TRBJ2-1, with 10 bases fitting TRBD2. This CDR3 region has 17 residues. V dropped 6 bases and J dropped 6; count of bases not matched to a gene: 14. The germline V gene has CDR1 ENHRY and CDR2 SYGVKD. Here the CDR3 reads CAISDIKREGIFNEQFF. The CDR3 nucleotides are TGTGCCATCAGCGATATAAAGCGGGAGGGGATATTCAATGAGCAGTTCTTC.

This clonotype was seen only a few times. A much larger clone is a single base away; this may be a read error. The chain employs TRBV7-2 and TRBJ2-7; possible D gene TRBD2, 6 bases. The germline V gene encodes CDR1 SGHTA and CDR2 FQGNSA. The CDR3 runs 16 residues. Written as DNA, the CDR3 is TGCGCCAGCAGCCAAGAACCGGGACTTCTCCCCTACGAGCAGTACTTC. It encodes CASSQEPGLLPYEQYF.

This clonotype was counted only a few times. The gene calls are TRBV18 and TRBJ1-6; the D is unclear. Trimming left V 2 bases short and J 7 bases short, with 21 bases between. Germline lookup yields CDR1 KGHSH and CDR2 LQKENI. The CDR3 covers 18 residues. The CDR3 DNA reads TGTGCCAGCTCACCATTACCGTTAGGAGACATAGCCAATTCACCCCTCCACTTT. Encoded protein: CASSPLPLGDIANSPLHF.

This clonotype was counted at least ten times. The chain is built from TRBV7-8 and TRBJ2-7; possibly TRBD1 or TRBD2 for D (5 bases each). The CDR3 spans 14 residues. Germline V gene data show CDR1 as SGHVS and CDR2 as FQNEAQ. Trimming removed 4 bases at V and 0 bases at J, with 10 bases between. The CDR3 sequence is CASSSGRSSYEQYF. Here the CDR3 DNA reads TGTGCCAGCAGCTCGGGACGGAGCTCCTACGAGCAGTACTTC.

The rearrangement uses TRBV13 and TRBJ1-3; D possibly corresponds to TRBD1 (5 bases). The V end lost 3 bases, the J end lost 10 bases, and 10 bases lay between the germline ends. The CDR3 has 12 residues. CDR1 is PRHDT and CDR2 is FYEKMQ in the germline V gene (reference sequence). The CDR3 DNA reads TGTGCCAGCAGCTTGACCGGGGGAACCATATATTTT. Translating it yields CASSLTGGTIYF.

This clonotype was seen at least ten times. This chain links TRBV30 with TRBJ2-4; unclear D gene. V was cut by 0 bases and J by 12 bases, with 12 bases left in between. This CDR3 is built from 12 residues. Germline assignment: CDR1 GTSNPN and CDR2 SVGIG (reference sequence). The CDR3 loop is CAWSVARQAQYF. Written as DNA, the CDR3 is TGTGCCTGGAGTGTAGCAAGGCAGGCTCAGTACTTC. The entire variable domain, with the rest obtained from reference TRBV30 and TRBJ2-4, is as follows: SQTIHQWPATLVQPVGSPLSLECTVEGTSNPNLYWYRQAAGRGLQLLFYSVGIGQISSEVPQNLSASRPQDRQFILSSKKLLLSDSGFYLCAWSVARQAQYFGAGTRLSVL.

This clonotype showed up just once. This chain connects TRBV15 to TRBJ1-1; 8 bases align to TRBD1. The V gene's germline CDR1 is LNHNV and CDR2 YYDKDF (reference sequence). The CDR3 totals 13 residues. The ends lost 11 bases at V and 0 bases at J; junction bases unmatched: 5. The CDR3 loop is CAARTGLNTEAFF. As DNA, the CDR3 is TGTGCCGCCCGGACAGGGTTGAACACTGAAGCTTTCTTT.

This clonotype was counted a few times. The chain has TRBV28 and TRBJ1-5; D remains ambiguous. Deletions cut 1 base from V and 7 bases from J, with 41 bases between. Germline CDR1 reads MDHEN; CDR2 reads SYDVKM. The length of the CDR3 is 24 residues. CDR3 sequence: CASSLSRYPARKPRTHQVGQPQHF. CDR3 bases: TGTGCCAGCAGTTTATCGAGGTACCCCGCTAGGAAACCCCGAACCCATCAAGTGGGACAGCCCCAGCATTTT.

The V call is TRBV19, the J call TRBJ1-5, with D hard to call. The germline V gene has CDR1 LNHDA and CDR2 SQIVND (reference sequence). CDR3 size: 17 residues. Trimming removed 5 bases at V and 3 bases at J, with 20 bases between. The CDR3: CASSPQGLALLNQPQHF. The CDR3 DNA is TGTGCCAGTAGTCCCCAAGGGTTGGCCCTCCTCAATCAGCCCCAGCATTTT.

With regard to this clonotype: A single base separates this from a much larger clone, so it may be a read error. The chain carries TRBV11-3 and TRBJ2-7; no clear D gene. Germline V gene sequence: CDR1 SGHNT, CDR2 YENEEA. The CDR3 is 15 amino acids. The V and J ends lost 1 base and 5 bases respectively, with 15 bases between them. The chain's CDR3 is CASSLVARSLHEQYF. The CDR3 region has the DNA TGTGCCAGCAGCTTAGTCGCCAGGTCGTTGCACGAGCAGTACTTC.

The V call is TRBV12-3 or TRBV12-4, the J call TRBJ1-2, with D unresolved. This CDR3 is 12 amino acids long. V was shortened by 8 bases and J by 8 bases, with 15 bases between the two germline ends. DNA of the CDR3: TGTGCCAGCCAACCTTTTCGCTCCGGCTACACCTTC. It translates to CASQPFRSGYTF.

This clonotype appeared a few times. The CDR3 sequence is CASSPTGLYSYNEQFF. CDR3 DNA sequence: TGTGCCAGCAGTCCGACGGGACTCTACTCCTACAATGAGCAGTTCTTC. The chain carries TRBV12-3 or TRBV12-4 and TRBJ2-1; D might be TRBD2 (6 bases). Trimming pared 5 bases from V and 0 bases from J, leaving 14 bases between. The CDR3 runs 16 residues.